The present T cell receptor (beta chain) was sequenced within a study of blood T cell repertoires in COVID-19. This CDR3 contains 14 residues. From germline, CDR1 is SGDLS and CDR2 YYNGEE. V shed 2 bases and J shed 8 bases, with 13 bases lying between them. The assay was immunoSEQ multiplex PCR, and TCRdb's table has in-frame clones only and misses some. The sample contains 28,000 or so clones, around four fifths of which appear only once. This clonotype was sampled from an older man with acute or convalescent COVID-19. Sequenced: peripheral blood. J is TRBJ1-4 and V is TRBV9; D is uncertain. The CDR3 region is CASSVDLYNEKLFF. The CDR3 DNA reads as TGTGCCAGCAGCGTCGACTTATATAACGAAAAACTGTTTTTT.